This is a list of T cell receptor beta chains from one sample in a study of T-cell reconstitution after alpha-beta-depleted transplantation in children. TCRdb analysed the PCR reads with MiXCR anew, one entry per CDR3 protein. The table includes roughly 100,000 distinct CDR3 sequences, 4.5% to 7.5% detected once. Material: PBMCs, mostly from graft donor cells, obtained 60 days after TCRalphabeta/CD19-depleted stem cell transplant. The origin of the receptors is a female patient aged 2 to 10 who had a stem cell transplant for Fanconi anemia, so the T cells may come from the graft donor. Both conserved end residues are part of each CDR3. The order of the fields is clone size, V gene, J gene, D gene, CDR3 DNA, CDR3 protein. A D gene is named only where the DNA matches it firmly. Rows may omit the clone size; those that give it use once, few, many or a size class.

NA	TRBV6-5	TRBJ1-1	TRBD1	TGTGCCAGCAGTTTTGTTCAGGGGGCATCTGAAGCTTTCTTT	CASSFVQGASEAFF
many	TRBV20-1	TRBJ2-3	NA	TGCAGTGCTAGGGGACCGTTCACAGATACGCAGTATTTT	CSARGPFTDTQYF
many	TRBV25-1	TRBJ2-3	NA	TGTGCCAGCAGTGACCTGAAACGCGATACGCAGTATTTT	CASSDLKRDTQYF
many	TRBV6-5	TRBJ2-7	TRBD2	TGTGCCAGCCTATTAGCGGGGGATACCTACGAGCAGTACTTC	CASLLAGDTYEQYF
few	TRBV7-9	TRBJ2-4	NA	TGTGCCAGCGGCGCGCGGGACGGTAAAAACATTCAGTACTTC	CASGARDGKNIQYF
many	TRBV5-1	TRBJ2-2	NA	TGCGCCAGCAGCTTGGCGCCCACGAGGGACGGGGAGCTGTTTTTT	CASSLAPTRDGELFF
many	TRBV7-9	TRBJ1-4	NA	TGTGCCAGCAGGATCACAGGGTCCTCCGAAAAACTGTTTTTT	CASRITGSSEKLFF
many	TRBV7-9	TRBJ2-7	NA	TGTGCCAGCGTCCGAGGAGATGGCGAGCAGTACTTC	CASVRGDGEQYF
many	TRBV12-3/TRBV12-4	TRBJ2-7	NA	TGTGCCAGCAGTTTTAATAGGGCGTACGAGCAGTACTTC	CASSFNRAYEQYF
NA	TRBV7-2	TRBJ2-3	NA	TGTGCCAGCAGCTCAAATGGCGGGGTAGGGGATACGCAGTATTTT	CASSSNGGVGDTQYF
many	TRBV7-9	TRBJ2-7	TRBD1	TGTGCCAGCAGCGCATACAGGGGCGAGCAGTACTTC	CASSAYRGEQYF
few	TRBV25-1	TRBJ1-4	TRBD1	TGTGCCAGCAGTGAGTTCGGACAGGGAAATGAAAAACTGTTTTTT	CASSEFGQGNEKLFF
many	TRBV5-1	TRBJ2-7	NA	TGCGCCAGCAGCTTAGATGGGCAGGGGATCTACGAGCAGTACTTC	CASSLDGQGIYEQYF
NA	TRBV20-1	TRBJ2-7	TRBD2	TGCAGTGCTAGAAAAATAGCGGGAGTCACCTACGAGCAGTACTTC	CSARKIAGVTYEQYF
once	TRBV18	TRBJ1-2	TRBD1	TGTGCCAGCTCACTATCTCCGGGACAGGGTATTAGTGGCTACACCTTC	CASSLSPGQGISGYTF
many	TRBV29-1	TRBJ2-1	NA	TGCAGCGGAGGAGGGATCCCCTCCTACAATGAGCAGTTCTTC	CSGGGIPSYNEQFF
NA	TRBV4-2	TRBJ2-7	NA	TGTGCCAGCAGCCCCGGGAGCTTAATCGAGCAGTACTTC	CASSPGSLIEQYF
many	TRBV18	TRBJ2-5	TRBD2	TGTGCCAGTTCACCACTAAGCGGGAGTTCGGGGATGGAGACCCAGTACTTC	CASSPLSGSSGMETQYF
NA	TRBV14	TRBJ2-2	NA	TGTGCCAGCAGCCGACAGACGAACACCGGGGAGCTGTTTTTT	CASSRQTNTGELFF
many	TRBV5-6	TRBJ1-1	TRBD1	TGTGCCAGCAGCTATGGGACAGACACTGAAGCTTTCTTT	CASSYGTDTEAFF
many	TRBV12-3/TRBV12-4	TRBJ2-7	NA	TGTGCCAGCAGTAAAACAGGGCTAAGGAAGTACTTC	CASSKTGLRKYF
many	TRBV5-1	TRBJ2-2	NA	TGCGCCAGCAGGTTGGTAGCTGGCCGCCTCACCGGGGAGCTGTTTTTT	CASRLVAGRLTGELFF
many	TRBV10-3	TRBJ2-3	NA	TGTGCCATCAGGGAAGACTACCTACGCACAGATACGCAGTATTTT	CAIREDYLRTDTQYF
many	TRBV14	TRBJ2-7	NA	TGTGCCAGCAGCCAAGATAATCTGAGGGCCTACGAGCAGTACTTC	CASSQDNLRAYEQYF
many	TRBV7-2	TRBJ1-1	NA	TGTGCCAGCAGCTTCCTCGGGACATCGAACACTGAAGCTTTCTTT	CASSFLGTSNTEAFF
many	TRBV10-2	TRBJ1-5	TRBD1	TGCGCCAGCAGCGAAATGACAGGGGGCGTAGGGAATCAGCCCCAGCATTTT	CASSEMTGGVGNQPQHF
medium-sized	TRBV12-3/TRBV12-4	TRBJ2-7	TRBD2	TGTGCCAGCAGTCTCAGCGGGAGGAGCTACGAGCAGTACTTC	CASSLSGRSYEQYF
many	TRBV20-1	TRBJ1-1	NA	TGCAGTGCGGACAGGAACACTGAAGCTTTCTTT	CSADRNTEAFF
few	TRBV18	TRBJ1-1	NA	TGTGCCAGCTCACCTCAGGAGGGACTCAACACTGAAGCTTTCTTT	CASSPQEGLNTEAFF
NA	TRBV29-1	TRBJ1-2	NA	TGCAGCGGGGACACCTCCAACTATGGCTACACCTTC	CSGDTSNYGYTF
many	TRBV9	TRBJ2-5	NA	TGTGCCAGCAGCGTAATGGGGGAGGAGACCCAGTACTTC	CASSVMGEETQYF
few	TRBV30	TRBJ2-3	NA	TGTGCCTGGAGACAAGGGGGGAATACGCAGTATTTT	CAWRQGGNTQYF
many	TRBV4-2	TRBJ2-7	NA	TGTGCCAGCAGCCCTGGGGGGACGGCTCATTACGAGCAGTACTTC	CASSPGGTAHYEQYF
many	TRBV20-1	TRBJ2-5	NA	TGCAGTGCTAGAGGGGATCTAAACAAGCAAGAGACCCAGTACTTC	CSARGDLNKQETQYF
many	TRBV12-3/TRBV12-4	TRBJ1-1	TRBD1	TGTGCCAGCAGCCCACAGGGGGCGAACACTGAAGCTTTCTTT	CASSPQGANTEAFF
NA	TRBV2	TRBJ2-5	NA	TGTGCCAGCAGTGTACGTCCAAAAGAGACCCAGTACTTC	CASSVRPKETQYF
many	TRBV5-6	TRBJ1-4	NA	TGTGCCAGCAGCTTTTTATCGGGAGCGGCTAATGAAAAACTGTTTTTT	CASSFLSGAANEKLFF
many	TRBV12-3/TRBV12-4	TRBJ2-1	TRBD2	TGTGCCAGCAGTGAGCGGGAGGGGGAGTTCTTC	CASSEREGEFF
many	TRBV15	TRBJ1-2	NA	TGTGCCACCAGCCCCCGACAGAACTATGGCTACACCTTC	CATSPRQNYGYTF
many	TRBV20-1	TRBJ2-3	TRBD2	TGCAGTGCTAGGACTAGCGGGGGAACAGATACGCAGTATTTT	CSARTSGGTDTQYF
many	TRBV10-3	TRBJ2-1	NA	TGTGCCATCAGTGAGCACGCGGGGGCGCAGGGCAATGAGCAGTTCTTC	CAISEHAGAQGNEQFF
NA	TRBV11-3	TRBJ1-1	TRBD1	TGTGCCAGCAGCTTAGTACTACCAACGGGACAGGGTGAAGCTTTCTTT	CASSLVLPTGQGEAFF
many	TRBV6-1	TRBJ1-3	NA	TGTGCCAGCAGTGTCGACAGGACGAACACCATATATTTT	CASSVDRTNTIYF
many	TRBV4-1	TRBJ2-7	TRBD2	TGCGCCAGCAGCCAAGAAGGGACTAGCGTTCAGCAGTACTTC	CASSQEGTSVQQYF
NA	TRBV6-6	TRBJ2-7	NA	TGTGCCAGCAGTTCCTCGTTCGAGCAGTACTTC	CASSSSFEQYF
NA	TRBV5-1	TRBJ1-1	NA	TGCGCCAGCAGCTCGGGGGTCCTCATGAACACTGAAGCTTTCTTT	CASSSGVLMNTEAFF
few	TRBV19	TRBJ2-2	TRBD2	TGTGTCTCAGCGGGGCCCAACACCGGGGAGCTGTTTTTT	CVSAGPNTGELFF
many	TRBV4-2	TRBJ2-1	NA	TGTGCCAGCAGCCAAGTGGGGGTGTCGGACGCCGGCTACAATGAGCAGTTCTTC	CASSQVGVSDAGYNEQFF
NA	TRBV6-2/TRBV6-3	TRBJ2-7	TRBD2	TGTGCCAGCAGTTACGTAACGGGACCCTCCGGGACTAGCGGCCGCTACGAGCAGTACTTC	CASSYVTGPSGTSGRYEQYF